The rows below give T cell receptor beta chains drawn from one sample of a study of T cell changes during pregnancy in multiple sclerosis. Clones were sequenced by immunoSEQ multiplex PCR, and TCRdb holds only the in-frame ones, with some missing. In the table there are around 99,000 clones, under 95% of which are singletons. Material: peripheral blood, obtained in the third trimester of pregnancy. These receptors were collected from a female donor in good health, enrolled as a control in a pregnancy study. CDR3s include the opening cysteine and the closing phenylalanine or tryptophan.

>16|TRBJ1-2|TRBV7-8
CASSTTGAGQPSSYTF
>17|TRBJ1-3|TRBV5-4
CASSGTLGSASGNTIYF
>14|TRBJ1-1|TRBV7-9
CASSLARVNTEAFF
>16|TRBJ2-1|TRBV5-4
CASSFLDRVVANEQFF
>15|TRBJ2-1|TRBV7-2
CASSPYRETYNEQFF
>15|TRBJ2-1|TRBV7-8
CASSALLFGGNEQFF
>15|TRBJ2-4|TRBV2
CASSEVLLAKNIQYF
>13|TRBJ2-7|TRBV15
CATSADRVYEQYF
>16|TRBJ1-3|TRBV18
CASSPGTGVSGNTIYF
>15|TRBJ2-1|TRBV19
CASRNRGLTSNEQFF
>14|TRBJ1-6|TRBV25-1
CASSDMTGTGPLHF
>17|TRBJ1-5|TRBV25-1
CASRGTGAPGGNQPQHF
>15|TRBJ1-6|TRBV14
CASSHRGQGYSPLHF
>11|TRBJ2-5|TRBV20-1
CSEPRGETQYF
>15|TRBJ2-2|TRBV7-2
CASSLESTGTGELFF